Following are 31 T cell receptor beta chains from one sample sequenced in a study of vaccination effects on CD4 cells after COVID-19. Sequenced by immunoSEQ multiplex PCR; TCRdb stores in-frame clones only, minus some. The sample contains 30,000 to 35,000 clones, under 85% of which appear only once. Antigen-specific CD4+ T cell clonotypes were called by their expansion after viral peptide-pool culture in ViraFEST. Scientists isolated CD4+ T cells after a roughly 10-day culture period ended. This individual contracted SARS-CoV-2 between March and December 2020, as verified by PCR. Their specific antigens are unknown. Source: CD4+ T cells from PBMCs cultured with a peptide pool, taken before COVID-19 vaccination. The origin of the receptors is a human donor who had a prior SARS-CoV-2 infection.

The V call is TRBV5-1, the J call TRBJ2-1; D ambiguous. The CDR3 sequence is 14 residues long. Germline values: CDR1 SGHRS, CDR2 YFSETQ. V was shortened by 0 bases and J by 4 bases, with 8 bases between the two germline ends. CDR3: CASSLAASYNEQFF. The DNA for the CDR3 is TGCGCCAGCAGCTTGGCCGCTTCGTACAATGAGCAGTTCTTC. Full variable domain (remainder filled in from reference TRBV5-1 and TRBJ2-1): KAGVTQTPRYLIKTRGQQVTLSCSPISGHRSVSWYQQTPGQGLQFLFEYFSETQRNKGNFPGRFSGRQFSNSRSEMNVSTLELGDSALYLCASSLAASYNEQFFGPGTRLTVL.

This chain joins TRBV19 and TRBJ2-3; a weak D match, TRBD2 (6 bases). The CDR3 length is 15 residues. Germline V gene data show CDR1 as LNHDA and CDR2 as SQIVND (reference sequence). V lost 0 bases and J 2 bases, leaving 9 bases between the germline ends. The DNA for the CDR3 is TGTGCCAGTAGTATAGAGGTAGCGGCCACAGATACGCAGTATTTT. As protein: CASSIEVAATDTQYF.

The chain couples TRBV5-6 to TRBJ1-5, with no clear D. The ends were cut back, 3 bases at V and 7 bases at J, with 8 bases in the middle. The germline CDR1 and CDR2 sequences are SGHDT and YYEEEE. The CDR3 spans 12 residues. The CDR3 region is CASSSPAQPQHF. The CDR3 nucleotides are TGTGCCAGCAGCTCCCCGGCGCAGCCCCAGCATTTT.

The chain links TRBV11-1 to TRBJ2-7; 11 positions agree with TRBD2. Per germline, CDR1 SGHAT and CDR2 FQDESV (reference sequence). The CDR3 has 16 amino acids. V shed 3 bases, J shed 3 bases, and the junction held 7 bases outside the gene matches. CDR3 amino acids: CASSLGGTSGFYEQYF. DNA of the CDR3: TGTGCCAGCAGCTTGGGTGGGACTAGCGGTTTCTACGAGCAGTACTTC.

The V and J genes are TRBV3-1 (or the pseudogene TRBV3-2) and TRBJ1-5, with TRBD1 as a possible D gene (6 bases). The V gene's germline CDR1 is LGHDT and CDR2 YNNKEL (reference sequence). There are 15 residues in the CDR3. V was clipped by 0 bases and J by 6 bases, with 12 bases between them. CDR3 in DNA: TGTGCCAGCAGCCAAGAGTCAGGGGCGGGTCAGCCCCAGCATTTT. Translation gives CASSQESGAGQPQHF.

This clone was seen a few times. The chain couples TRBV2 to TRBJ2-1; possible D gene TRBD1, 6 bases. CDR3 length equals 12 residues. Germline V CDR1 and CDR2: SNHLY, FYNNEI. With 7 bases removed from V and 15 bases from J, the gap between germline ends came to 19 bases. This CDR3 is CASTTTGSRAFF. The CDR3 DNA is TGTGCCAGCACCACAACAGGGTCCCGTGCGTTCTTC.

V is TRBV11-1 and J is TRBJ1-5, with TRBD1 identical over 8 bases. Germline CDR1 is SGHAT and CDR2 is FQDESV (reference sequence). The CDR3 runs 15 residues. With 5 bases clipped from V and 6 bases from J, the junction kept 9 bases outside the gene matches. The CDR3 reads CASSVTSGGGQPQHF. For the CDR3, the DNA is TGTGCCAGCAGCGTGACCTCAGGGGGCGGTCAGCCCCAGCATTTT.

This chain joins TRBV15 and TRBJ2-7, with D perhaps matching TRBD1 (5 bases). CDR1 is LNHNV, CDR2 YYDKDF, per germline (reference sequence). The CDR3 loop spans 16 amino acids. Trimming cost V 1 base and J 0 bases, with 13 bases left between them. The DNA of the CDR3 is TGTGCCACCAGCAGAGGGGGCGACTCAAGCTCCTACGAGCAGTACTTC. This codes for CATSRGGDSSSYEQYF.

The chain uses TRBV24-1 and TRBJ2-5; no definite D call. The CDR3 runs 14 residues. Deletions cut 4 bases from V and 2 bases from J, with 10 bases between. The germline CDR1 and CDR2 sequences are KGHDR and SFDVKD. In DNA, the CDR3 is TGTGCCACCAGTGAACCTAGGGATCAAGAGACCCAGTACTTC. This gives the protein CATSEPRDQETQYF.

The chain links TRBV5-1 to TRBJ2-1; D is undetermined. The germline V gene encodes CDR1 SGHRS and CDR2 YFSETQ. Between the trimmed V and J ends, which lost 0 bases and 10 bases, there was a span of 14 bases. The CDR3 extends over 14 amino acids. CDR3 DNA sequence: TGCGCCAGCAGCTTGGCCGGAGTTTGGATAGAGCAGTTCTTC. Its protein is CASSLAGVWIEQFF.

CDR3 sequence reads: CASSLVAGGTAGELFF. The DNA for the CDR3 is TGTGCCAGCAGCTTAGTGGCCGGAGGTACGGCCGGGGAGCTGTTTTTT. The V call is TRBV7-8, the J call TRBJ2-2; tentative D call: TRBD2 (5 bases). The germline V gene has CDR1 SGHVS and CDR2 FQNEAQ. CDR3 length: 16 amino acids. Trimming removed 1 base from V and 6 bases from J, with 15 bases in between.

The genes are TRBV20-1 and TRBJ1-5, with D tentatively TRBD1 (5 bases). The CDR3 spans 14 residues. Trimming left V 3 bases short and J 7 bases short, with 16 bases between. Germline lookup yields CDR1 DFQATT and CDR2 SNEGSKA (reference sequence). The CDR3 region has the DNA TGCAGTGCTAGTGGCCAGGGTTCCGGCCAGCCCCAGCATTTT. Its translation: CSASGQGSGQPQHF.

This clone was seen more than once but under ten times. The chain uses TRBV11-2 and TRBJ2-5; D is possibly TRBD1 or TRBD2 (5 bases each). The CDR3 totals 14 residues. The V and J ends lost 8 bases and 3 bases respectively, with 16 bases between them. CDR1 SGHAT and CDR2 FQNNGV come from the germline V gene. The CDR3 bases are TGTGCCAGCGGCACTCACCTGGGGGAAGAGACCCAGTACTTC. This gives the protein CASGTHLGEETQYF.

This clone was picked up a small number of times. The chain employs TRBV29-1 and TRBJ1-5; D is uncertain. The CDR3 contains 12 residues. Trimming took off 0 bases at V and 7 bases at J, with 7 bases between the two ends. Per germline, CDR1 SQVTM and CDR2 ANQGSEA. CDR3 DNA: TGCAGCGTTGAAGAAACGGGGCAGCCCCAGCATTTT. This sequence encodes CSVEETGQPQHF.

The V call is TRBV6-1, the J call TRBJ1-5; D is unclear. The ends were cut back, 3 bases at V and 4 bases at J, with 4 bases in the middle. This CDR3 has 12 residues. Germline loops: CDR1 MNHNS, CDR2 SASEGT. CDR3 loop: CASSDGNQPQHF. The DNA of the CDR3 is TGTGCCAGCAGTGACGGAAATCAGCCCCAGCATTTT.

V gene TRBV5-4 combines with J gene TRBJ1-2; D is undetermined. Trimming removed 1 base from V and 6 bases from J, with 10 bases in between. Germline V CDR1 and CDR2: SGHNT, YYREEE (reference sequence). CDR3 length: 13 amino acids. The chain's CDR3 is CASSLSLPDGYTF. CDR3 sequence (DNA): TGTGCCAGCAGCTTGTCCCTACCGGATGGCTACACCTTC.

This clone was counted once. The CDR3 loop reads CASSWDRDNEQFF. The CDR3 DNA reads as TGTGCCAGCAGCTGGGACAGGGATAATGAGCAGTTCTTC. This chain connects TRBV11-3 to TRBJ2-1; 9 bases match TRBD1. The junction had 2 bases not matched to a gene; V was cut back by 4 bases and J by 7 bases. In germline, CDR1 is SGHNT, CDR2 YENEEA. The CDR3 is 13 amino acids.

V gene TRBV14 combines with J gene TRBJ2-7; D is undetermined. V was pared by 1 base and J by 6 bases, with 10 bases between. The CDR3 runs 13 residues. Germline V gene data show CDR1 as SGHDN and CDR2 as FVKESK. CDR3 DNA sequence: TGTGCCAGCAGCCAAGGCGTTCTGCTCGAGCAGTACTTC. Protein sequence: CASSQGVLLEQYF.

This chain's CDR3 is CAISESPGLAGASGQFF. The CDR3, as DNA: TGTGCCATCAGTGAGTCACCCGGACTAGCGGGAGCCAGCGGGCAGTTCTTC. This chain uses TRBV10-3 with TRBJ2-1; 13 bases are shared with TRBD2. V gave up 0 bases and J gave up 12 bases; unmatched junction bases: 11. Germline V gene sequence: CDR1 ENHRY, CDR2 SYGVKD. CDR3 length: 17 amino acids.

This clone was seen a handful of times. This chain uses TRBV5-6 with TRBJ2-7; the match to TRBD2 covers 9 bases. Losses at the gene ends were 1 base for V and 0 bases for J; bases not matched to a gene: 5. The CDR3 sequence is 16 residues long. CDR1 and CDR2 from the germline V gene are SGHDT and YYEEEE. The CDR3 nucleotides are TGTGCCAGCAGCTTGTGGAGCGGGGGGCACTCCTACGAGCAGTACTTC. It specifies CASSLWSGGHSYEQYF.

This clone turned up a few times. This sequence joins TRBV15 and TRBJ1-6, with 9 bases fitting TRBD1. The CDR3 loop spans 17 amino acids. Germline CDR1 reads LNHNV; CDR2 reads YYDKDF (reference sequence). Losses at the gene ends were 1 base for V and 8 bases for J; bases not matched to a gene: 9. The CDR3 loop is CATSRALQGQGYSPLHF. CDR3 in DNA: TGTGCCACCAGCAGAGCTCTCCAGGGACAGGGTTATTCACCCCTCCACTTT.

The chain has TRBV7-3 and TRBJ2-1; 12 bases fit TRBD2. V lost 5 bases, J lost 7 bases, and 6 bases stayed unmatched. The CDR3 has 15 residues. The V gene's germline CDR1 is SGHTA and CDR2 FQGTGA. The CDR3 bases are TGTGCCAGCAGCCTAGCGGGGGGGCCGAGGAATGAGCAGTTCTTC. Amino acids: CASSLAGGPRNEQFF.

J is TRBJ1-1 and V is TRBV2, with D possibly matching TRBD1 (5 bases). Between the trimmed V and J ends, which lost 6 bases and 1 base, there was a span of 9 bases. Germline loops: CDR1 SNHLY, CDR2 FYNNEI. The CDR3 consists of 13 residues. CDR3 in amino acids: CASREGPNTEAFF. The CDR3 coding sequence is TGTGCCAGCAGGGAGGGGCCGAACACTGAAGCTTTCTTT. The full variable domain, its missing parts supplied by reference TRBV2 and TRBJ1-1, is EPEVTQTPSHQVTQMGQEVILRCVPISNHLYFYWYRQILGQKVEFLVSFYNNEISEKSEIFDDQFSVERPDGSNFTLKIRSTKLEDSAMYFCASREGPNTEAFFGQGTRLTVV.

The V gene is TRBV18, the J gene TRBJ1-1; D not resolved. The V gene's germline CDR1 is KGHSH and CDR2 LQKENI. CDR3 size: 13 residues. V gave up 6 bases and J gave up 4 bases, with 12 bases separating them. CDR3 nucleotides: TGTGCCAGCTCGGCGGGCTTAAGCACTGAAGCTTTCTTT. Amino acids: CASSAGLSTEAFF.

For the CDR3, the DNA is TGTGCCAGCAGGCAGGGGGGTGGCTACACCTTC. Protein: CASRQGGGYTF. V usage is TRBV6-5 and J usage is TRBJ1-2; 7 nucleotides agree with TRBD1. This CDR3 has 11 amino acids. In germline, CDR1 is MNHEY, CDR2 SVGAGI. V dropped 6 bases and J dropped 7; count of bases not matched to a gene: 2.

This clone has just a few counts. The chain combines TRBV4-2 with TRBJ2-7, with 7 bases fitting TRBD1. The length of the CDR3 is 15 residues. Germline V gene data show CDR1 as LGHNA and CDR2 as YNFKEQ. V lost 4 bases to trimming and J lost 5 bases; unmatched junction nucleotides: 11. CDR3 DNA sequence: TGTGCCAGCAGCCCCCCGGGACAGCCCCTCAACGAGCAGTACTTC. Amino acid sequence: CASSPPGQPLNEQYF.

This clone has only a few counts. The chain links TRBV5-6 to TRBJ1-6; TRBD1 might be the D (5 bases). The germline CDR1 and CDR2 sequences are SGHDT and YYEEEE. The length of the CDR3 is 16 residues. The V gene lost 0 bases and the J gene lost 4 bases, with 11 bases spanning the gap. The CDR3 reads CASSLGPKGYNSPLHF. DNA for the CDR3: TGTGCCAGCAGCTTGGGTCCAAAGGGGTATAATTCACCCCTCCACTTT.

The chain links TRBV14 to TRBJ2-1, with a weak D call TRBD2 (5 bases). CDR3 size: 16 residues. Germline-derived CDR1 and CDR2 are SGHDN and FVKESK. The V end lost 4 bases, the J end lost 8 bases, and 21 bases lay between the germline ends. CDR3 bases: TGTGCCAGCAGCCGAAAAATGAGATTTGAGGGAGATGAGCAGTTCTTC. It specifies CASSRKMRFEGDEQFF.

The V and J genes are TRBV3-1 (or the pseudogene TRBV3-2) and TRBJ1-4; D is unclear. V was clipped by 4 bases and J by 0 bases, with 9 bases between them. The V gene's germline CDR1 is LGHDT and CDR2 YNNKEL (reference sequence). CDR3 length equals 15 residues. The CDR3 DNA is TGTGCCAGCAGCCCGGTGGGTACAACTAATGAAAAACTGTTTTTT. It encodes CASSPVGTTNEKLFF.

CDR3 nucleotide sequence: TGTGCCAGTAGTATTGGTAAGGGTACCGATACGCAGTATTTT. Translation: CASSIGKGTDTQYF. The chain has TRBV19 and TRBJ2-3, with D hard to call. The CDR3 length is 14 residues. Germline V gives CDR1 LNHDA, CDR2 SQIVND (reference sequence). V lost 3 bases to trimming and J lost 6 bases, with 13 bases between them.

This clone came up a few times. The CDR3 is CASKGAFNYGYTF. For the CDR3, the DNA is TGTGCCAGCAAAGGGGCCTTTAACTATGGCTACACCTTC. V usage is TRBV9 and J usage is TRBJ1-2; a weak D match, TRBD1 (5 bases). The CDR3 consists of 13 residues. CDR1 and CDR2 (germline): SGDLS, YYNGEE. The V end was cut by 6 bases, the J end by 1 base, with 10 bases between.